This entry concerns a single T cell receptor beta chain. Its antigen remains unidentified. This sequence may be a read error, since a much larger clone differs from it by one base. Primed by a sample-barcoded 5' primer and a J-beta primer mix, a second PCR proceeded for roughly 7 to 12 cycles. Using its own MiXCR run on the 5' RACE reads, TCRdb lists one record per CDR3 protein. The sample shows 1.5 million to 2 million distinct CDR3 sequences, 28% of them seen only once. The data were taken from a study of blood T cells in healthy people across ages. Broader study findings: Unknown donor CMV status possibly confounded expanded clonotype changes. Observed TCR beta diversity showed a strong correlation with the percentage of naive T cells as measured by flow cytometry. Unsorted PBMC input precluded a conclusive naive versus antigen-experienced comparison.

Germline V CDR1 and CDR2: SQVTM, ANQGSEA. The CDR3 is made up of 11 amino acids. The gene calls are TRBV29-1 and TRBJ2-1; no definite D call. The sample was blood. The source is a woman aged 25 to 39 in good health. The CDR3 DNA reads TGCAGCGTTGGACCAAACAATAAGCAGTTCTTC. This codes for CSVGPNNKQFF.